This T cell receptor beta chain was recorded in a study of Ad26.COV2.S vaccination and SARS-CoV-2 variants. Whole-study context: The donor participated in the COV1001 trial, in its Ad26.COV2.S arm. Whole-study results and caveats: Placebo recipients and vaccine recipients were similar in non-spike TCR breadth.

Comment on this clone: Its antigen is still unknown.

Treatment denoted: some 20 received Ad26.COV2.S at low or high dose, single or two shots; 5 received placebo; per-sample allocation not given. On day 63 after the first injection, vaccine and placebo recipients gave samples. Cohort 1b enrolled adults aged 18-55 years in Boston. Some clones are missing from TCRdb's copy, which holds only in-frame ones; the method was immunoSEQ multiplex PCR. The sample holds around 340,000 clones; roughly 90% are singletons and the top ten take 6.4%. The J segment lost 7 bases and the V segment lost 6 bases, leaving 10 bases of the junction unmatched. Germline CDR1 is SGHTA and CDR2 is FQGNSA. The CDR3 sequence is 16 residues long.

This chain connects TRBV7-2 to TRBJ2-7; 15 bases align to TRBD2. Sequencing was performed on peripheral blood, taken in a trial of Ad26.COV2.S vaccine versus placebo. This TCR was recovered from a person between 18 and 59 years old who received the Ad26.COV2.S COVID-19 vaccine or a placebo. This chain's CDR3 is CASSTDGLAGGEEQYF. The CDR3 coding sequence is TGTGCCAGCAGTACGGACGGACTAGCGGGGGGGGAGGAGCAGTACTTC.